A selection of T cell receptor beta chains follows, all from one sample in a study of T cell changes during pregnancy in multiple sclerosis. Repertoires were generated with immunoSEQ multiplex PCR, while TCRdb's copy carries only in-frame clones and drops some. In the table there are tens of thousands of clones, roughly 90% of which are singletons. The sample was CD8+ T cells from peripheral blood mononuclear cells, taken before pregnancy. The receptors stem from a female donor with multiple sclerosis, enrolled in a pregnancy study. Both conserved end residues are part of each CDR3.

v_call: TRBV4-1; cdr3_aa: CASSQGGDHTF
v_call: TRBV13; cdr3_aa: CASRPSGDSYEQYF
v_call: TRBV11-1; cdr3_aa: CASSSPTGSNTEAFF
v_call: TRBV29-1; cdr3_aa: CSVRDTGELFF
v_call: TRBV15; cdr3_aa: CAAQGRQGQSYNEQFF
v_call: TRBV5-6; cdr3_aa: CASSLGPGAIYYEQYF
v_call: TRBV5-1; cdr3_aa: CASSLALAGGIFGHEQYF
v_call: TRBV25-1; cdr3_aa: CASSVGQNTEAFF
v_call: TRBV15; cdr3_aa: CATSTPEGALGTQYF
v_call: TRBV7-2; cdr3_aa: CASNLGSGLSDEQYF
v_call: TRBV9; cdr3_aa: CASSAPGGGANTGELFF
v_call: TRBV4-2; cdr3_aa: CASSFSQGPTEKLFF
v_call: TRBV19; cdr3_aa: CASSIAWDKAFF
v_call: TRBV9; cdr3_aa: CASSVGGTNYGYTF
v_call: TRBV2; cdr3_aa: CASSEDSNPDGTGKMNTEAFF
v_call: TRBV6-5; cdr3_aa: CASSLTGSYEQYF
v_call: TRBV4-3; cdr3_aa: CASSRAGNNEQFF
v_call: TRBV4-3; cdr3_aa: CASSQEDSPHQPQHF
v_call: TRBV7-6; cdr3_aa: CASSLSTGSSYEQYF
v_call: TRBV29-1; cdr3_aa: CSVPGLAGGGHEQFF
v_call: TRBV6-5; cdr3_aa: CASSPPGQGPREQYF
v_call: TRBV29-1; cdr3_aa: CSVEVPLTGEDPYGYTF
v_call: TRBV10-3; cdr3_aa: CAISAAGPRDEQYF
v_call: TRBV9; cdr3_aa: CASSVGGTGGYEQFF
v_call: TRBV5-1; cdr3_aa: CASSLVTGGQNFYNEQFF
v_call: TRBV11-1; cdr3_aa: CASSDRDRDTEAFF
v_call: TRBV6-5; cdr3_aa: CATRGLGLGYTF
v_call: TRBV19; cdr3_aa: CASSMAGTTNNEQFF
v_call: TRBV4-2; cdr3_aa: CASSQATFTGELFF
v_call: TRBV4-3; cdr3_aa: CASSQDLSTNEQYF
v_call: TRBV27; cdr3_aa: CASSLWGEGGNQPQHF
v_call: TRBV4-1; cdr3_aa: CASSQEAGAHYEQYF
v_call: TRBV19; cdr3_aa: CASSIGDRGEAFF
v_call: TRBV27; cdr3_aa: CASRLAGGLNEQFF
v_call: TRBV2; cdr3_aa: CARRVRGSYEQYF
v_call: TRBV5-4; cdr3_aa: CASSSPDRPYSPLHF
v_call: TRBV11-2; cdr3_aa: CASSLGPNTGELFF
v_call: TRBV4-3; cdr3_aa: CASSWTSERARGNEQFF